The 28 T cell receptor beta chains given below trace back to one sample, sequenced in a study of blood T cell repertoires in COVID-19. Repertoires were generated with immunoSEQ multiplex PCR, while TCRdb's copy carries only in-frame clones and drops some. Of roughly 25,000 clones in the sample, about nine tenths were seen once. The sequencing input was peripheral blood. These receptors were taken from a woman at least 80 years old with acute or convalescent COVID-19.

The V call is TRBV7-2, the J call TRBJ2-3, with 12 positions matching TRBD2. After removal of 5 bases from V and 7 bases from J, the junction contained 10 bases not matched to a gene. CDR1 SGHTA and CDR2 FQGNSA come from the germline V gene. This CDR3 spans 16 amino acids. The CDR3 is CASSMTSGGPGNTQYF. The CDR3 DNA reads TGTGCCAGCAGCATGACTAGCGGGGGCCCCGGGAATACGCAGTATTTT.

This sequence joins TRBV27 and TRBJ1-1, with D unresolved. The CDR3 contains 16 residues. Per the germline V gene, CDR1 is MNHEY and CDR2 is SMNVEV (reference sequence). V dropped 7 bases and J dropped 0 bases, with 18 bases sitting between them. The CDR3 bases are TGTGCCAGCAAACCCTTCCGTAGGGAGATGAACACTGAAGCTTTCTTT. Translating gives CASKPFRREMNTEAFF.

The chain has TRBV27 and TRBJ2-1; 7 bases fit TRBD2. V shed 7 bases, J shed 8 bases, and the junction held 14 bases outside the gene matches. The CDR3 is 15 amino acids. The germline V gene encodes CDR1 MNHEY and CDR2 SMNVEV (reference sequence). The CDR3 DNA sequence: TGTGCCAGCAAGACTGCGGGAGTGTCGGGCCATGAGCAGTTCTTC. It specifies CASKTAGVSGHEQFF.

V and J are TRBV30 and TRBJ1-2; D not certain. Trimming cost V 2 bases and J 5 bases, with 15 bases left between them. The CDR3 totals 14 residues. CDR1 is GTSNPN, CDR2 SVGIG, per germline (reference sequence). CDR3: CAWSTQQLPYGYTF. In nucleotides, the CDR3 is TGTGCCTGGAGTACTCAACAGTTACCATATGGCTACACCTTC.

This clone was detected once. V and J are TRBV6-6 and TRBJ2-1, with 8 bases that match TRBD1. The CDR3 covers 15 residues. The V gene's germline CDR1 is MNHNY and CDR2 SVGAGI (reference sequence). The junction had 7 bases not matched to a gene; V was cut back by 6 bases and J by 3 bases. CDR3 sequence (DNA): TGTGCCAGCAGGGGGTTTGGACAGGGCTACAATGAGCAGTTCTTC. It codes for CASRGFGQGYNEQFF.

The chain recombines TRBV25-1 with TRBJ2-7; 10 positions match TRBD1. The germline V gene has CDR1 MGHDK and CDR2 SYGVNS. V shed 2 bases and J 2 bases; nucleotides not matched to a gene: 6. This CDR3 has 16 residues. Written as DNA, the CDR3 is TGTGCCAGCAGTGAAGTTGCCGGGACAGGGGCCTACGAGCAGTACTTC. Residues: CASSEVAGTGAYEQYF.

This chain links TRBV6-5 with TRBJ1-2; tentative D call: TRBD1 (5 bases). Germline values: CDR1 MNHEY, CDR2 SVGAGI. This CDR3 is built from 13 residues. Trimming stripped 7 bases from V and 6 bases from J, with 15 bases between. CDR3 residues: CASIKAGSHGYTF. The CDR3 nucleotides read TGTGCCAGCATTAAGGCAGGGTCCCATGGCTACACCTTC.

This chain joins TRBV11-2 and TRBJ2-2; maybe TRBD2 (6 bases). The germline V and J ends were trimmed by 4 bases and 2 bases, with 14 bases remaining between them. There are 16 residues in the CDR3. From germline, CDR1 is SGHAT and CDR2 FQNNGV. The CDR3 here is CASSSGGVVNTGELFF. CDR3 nucleotide sequence: TGTGCCAGCAGCTCGGGCGGGGTCGTCAACACCGGGGAGCTGTTTTTT.

The chain carries TRBV7-9 and TRBJ2-4; 7 bases fit TRBD2. V was pared by 5 bases and J by 6 bases, with 13 bases of the junction left unmatched. Germline V gene lookup returns CDR1 SEHNR and CDR2 FQNEAQ (reference sequence). The CDR3 contains 16 residues. CDR3 amino acids: CASSGGWEGQRNIQYF. The CDR3 DNA sequence: TGTGCCAGCAGCGGAGGGTGGGAGGGTCAGAGAAACATTCAGTACTTC.

The V and J genes are TRBV27 and TRBJ1-1; no clear D gene. The ends were cut back, 10 bases at V and 4 bases at J, with 13 bases in the middle. The CDR3 loop spans 12 amino acids. Germline V lookup: CDR1 MNHEY, CDR2 SMNVEV (reference sequence). CDR3 residues: CATRSGGTEAFF. The CDR3 coding sequence is TGTGCCACCCGATCGGGTGGCACTGAAGCTTTCTTT.

The V and J genes are TRBV3-1 (or the pseudogene TRBV3-2) and TRBJ2-1, with 13 bases lining up with TRBD2. This CDR3 has 15 residues. V gave up 4 bases and J gave up 5 bases; unmatched junction bases: 2. Germline-derived CDR1 and CDR2 are LGHDT and YNNKEL (reference sequence). CDR3 DNA sequence: TGTGCCAGCAGCCTCGGGACTAGCGGGAACAATGAGCAGTTCTTC. Its translation: CASSLGTSGNNEQFF.

This clone has only one observation. The chain joins TRBV10-3 to TRBJ1-1, with TRBD1 matching 8 bases. The ends lost 1 base at V and 5 bases at J; junction bases unmatched: 9. CDR1 is ENHRY, CDR2 SYGVKD, per germline. This CDR3 comprises 16 residues. CDR3 bases: TGTGCCATCAGTGAGTGGGTGGCAGGGGGCTTGACTGAAGCTTTCTTT. Translated: CAISEWVAGGLTEAFF.

The rearrangement joins TRBV2 to TRBJ2-1, with 9 positions matching TRBD2. The length of the CDR3 is 15 residues. Germline assignment: CDR1 SNHLY and CDR2 FYNNEI. V was pared by 7 bases and J by 12 bases, with 16 bases of the junction left unmatched. The CDR3: CASTRLAVTTMRQFF. The DNA for the CDR3 is TGTGCCAGCACCCGACTAGCGGTTACTACAATGAGGCAGTTCTTC.

This CDR3 is CASSRDRREEKLFF. CDR3 coding DNA: TGTGCCAGCAGCCGGGACAGGAGGGAAGAAAAACTGTTTTTT. This chain connects TRBV6-5 to TRBJ1-4, with 8 bases aligning to TRBD1. J lost 8 bases, V lost 6 bases, and 8 bases had no gene match. CDR1 is MNHEY and CDR2 is SVGAGI in the germline V gene. This CDR3 comprises 14 residues.

This chain connects TRBV11-2 to TRBJ2-7, with D perhaps matching TRBD1 (5 bases). V was pared by 5 bases and J by 2 bases, with 16 bases between. This CDR3 comprises 15 residues. Germline lookup yields CDR1 SGHAT and CDR2 FQNNGV. The CDR3 region is CASSIGQGRTYEQYF. The CDR3 DNA reads as TGTGCCAGCAGCATCGGACAAGGAAGGACCTACGAGCAGTACTTC.

This clone was seen a handful of times. The rearrangement uses TRBV7-9 and TRBJ1-1; a possible D gene is TRBD1 (6 bases). Germline values: CDR1 SEHNR, CDR2 FQNEAQ (reference sequence). The V and J ends lost 3 bases and 4 bases respectively, with 9 bases between them. This CDR3 comprises 13 residues. The CDR3 sequence is CASSFQGGTEAFF. The CDR3 DNA sequence: TGTGCCAGCAGCTTCCAAGGGGGCACTGAAGCTTTCTTT.

The chain joins TRBV24-1 to TRBJ2-2, with 10 bases aligning to TRBD2. The trim removed 4 bases at V and 1 base at J, leaving 8 bases unmatched. Germline CDR1 is KGHDR and CDR2 is SFDVKD. The CDR3 contains 18 residues. CDR3 bases: TGTGCCACCAGTGACCGAAAGACTAGCGGGCGGAACACCGGGGAGCTGTTTTTT. Translated: CATSDRKTSGRNTGELFF.

The chain joins TRBV5-1 to TRBJ2-5; 7 nucleotides align to TRBD1. This CDR3 spans 16 amino acids. J was trimmed by 4 bases and V by 2 bases; bases with no gene match: 11. Germline V gene data show CDR1 as SGHRS and CDR2 as YFSETQ. CDR3 nucleotide sequence: TGCGCCAGCAGCTTAGAGACAGGGACCCCCAGAGAGACCCAGTACTTC. Amino acid sequence: CASSLETGTPRETQYF.

The J gene is TRBJ1-1, the V gene TRBV27; D is perhaps TRBD1 (6 bases). Germline CDR1 and CDR2: MNHEY and SMNVEV (reference sequence). The V end lost 7 bases, the J end lost 4 bases, and 16 bases lay between the germline ends. The CDR3 contains 14 residues. CDR3 bases: TGTGCCAGCACCACGATAAGGGGGGGCACTGAAGCTTTCTTT. This sequence encodes CASTTIRGGTEAFF.

The rearrangement uses TRBV4-1 and TRBJ2-2; 11 bases fit TRBD2. The V gene end was trimmed by 2 bases and the J gene end by 4 bases; junction bases not matched to a gene: 6. Germline loops: CDR1 MGHRA, CDR2 YSYEKL. The CDR3 totals 17 residues. The CDR3 region has the DNA TGCGCCAGCAGCCAATCTAGACTAGCGGGAACCACCGGGGAGCTGTTTTTT. It codes for CASSQSRLAGTTGELFF.

This clone was counted between two and nine times. The chain uses TRBV7-6 and TRBJ1-1; D possibly corresponds to TRBD1 (6 bases). Trimming removed 5 bases at V and 0 bases at J, with 25 bases between. Germline V gives CDR1 SGHVS, CDR2 FNYEAQ. The CDR3 spans 19 residues. CDR3 sequence: CASSPGEGEKRNLNTEAFF. The CDR3 DNA follows: TGTGCCAGCAGCCCCGGGGAGGGGGAAAAGAGGAACCTGAACACTGAAGCTTTCTTT.

The rearrangement uses TRBV6-2 or TRBV6-3 and TRBJ1-4, with 10 bases aligning to TRBD1. V was clipped by 2 bases and J by 8 bases; unmatched bases: 8. Germline V lookup: CDR1 MNHEY, CDR2 SVGEGT. The CDR3 contains 16 residues. CDR3 protein: CASSYPDGTGDEKLFF. In DNA, the CDR3 is TGTGCCAGCAGTTACCCGGACGGGACAGGGGACGAAAAACTGTTTTTT.

The J gene is TRBJ2-1, the V gene TRBV7-9; D unresolved. CDR3 length: 13 amino acids. The germline V gene encodes CDR1 SEHNR and CDR2 FQNEAQ (reference sequence). The germline V and J ends were trimmed by 3 bases and 7 bases, with 10 bases remaining between them. CDR3 in amino acids: CASSFGEENEQFF. CDR3 coding DNA: TGTGCCAGCAGCTTCGGAGAGGAGAATGAGCAGTTCTTC.

The V gene is TRBV29-1, the J gene TRBJ1-1, with TRBD1 matching over 11 bases. CDR1 and CDR2 from the germline V gene are SQVTM and ANQGSEA. This CDR3 spans 12 amino acids. Losses at the gene ends were 7 bases for V and 11 bases for J; bases not matched to a gene: 9. CDR3 nucleotide sequence: TGCAGCGCTGGACAGGGGGCGCGAAATGCTTTCTTT. Its translation: CSAGQGARNAFF.

The chain combines TRBV5-5 with TRBJ2-7; D is possibly TRBD1 (6 bases). The CDR3 covers 13 residues. Germline assignment: CDR1 SGHKS and CDR2 YYEKEE (reference sequence). The V end lost 4 bases, the J end lost 10 bases, and 18 bases lay between the germline ends. The CDR3 spells CASSPTPRQVQYF. CDR3 DNA: TGTGCCAGCAGCCCAACTCCAAGACAGGTTCAGTACTTC.

The chain couples TRBV5-6 to TRBJ1-3, with 8 nucleotides matching TRBD1. CDR3 length: 15 residues. V dropped 5 bases and J dropped 4; count of bases not matched to a gene: 8. Germline assignment: CDR1 SGHDT and CDR2 YYEEEE. Here the CDR3 DNA reads TGTGCCAGCAGTTCTACAGGGGGTGCCGGAAACACCATATATTTT. Its translation is CASSSTGGAGNTIYF.

The chain is built from TRBV7-2 and TRBJ2-3, with TRBD2 matching over 14 bases. V shed 4 bases, J shed 3 bases, and the junction held 3 bases outside the gene matches. CDR1 and CDR2 from the germline V gene are SGHTA and FQGNSA. This CDR3 has 16 amino acids. The CDR3 DNA is TGTGCCAGCAGCTCGGGACTAGCGGGAGAAACAGATACGCAGTATTTT. Amino acid sequence: CASSSGLAGETDTQYF.

V is TRBV11-2 and J is TRBJ1-1; D unclear. Germline V gene data show CDR1 as SGHAT and CDR2 as FQNNGV. V was trimmed by 6 bases and J by 8 bases, leaving 7 bases between them. This CDR3 spans 10 amino acids. CDR3 loop: CASRTSEAFF. DNA of the CDR3: TGTGCCAGCAGGACATCAGAAGCTTTCTTT.